These 13 T cell receptor beta chains share one sample of origin, sequenced in a study of beta chain features in type 1 diabetes. The isolated RNA, all of it, was reverse transcribed, so expressed TCRB transcripts were what got sequenced. The repertoire was sequenced with immunoSEQ multiplex PCR; TCRdb's copy has only in-frame clones and lacks some. The sample lists under 950,000 clones, roughly 15% occurring once. The sequenced sample consisted of naive CD4+ T cells from blood. The receptors shown here come from a woman aged 18-29 years in good health.

The V call is TRBV5-6, the J call TRBJ2-7; no reliable D call. The germline gives CDR1 SGHDT, CDR2 YYEEEE. The CDR3 spans 12 residues. V was pared by 5 bases and J by 0 bases, with 6 bases between. CDR3 sequence: CASREDSYEQYF. CDR3 DNA sequence: TGTGCCAGCAGAGAAGACTCCTACGAGCAGTACTTC.

There are a few counts of this clone. The chain combines TRBV9 with TRBJ2-6; TRBD2 agrees at 10 bases. CDR1 is SGDLS and CDR2 is YYNGEE in the germline V gene. The CDR3 is 17 amino acids. The V and J ends lost 2 bases and 3 bases, in that order; junction bases with no gene match: 5. CDR3 in DNA: TGTGCCAGCAGCGTGGCTAGCGGGAGTGGTGGGGCCAACGTCCTGACTTTC. Translated, it gives CASSVASGSGGANVLTF.

This clone was picked up a small number of times. Other nucleotide sequences from this sample produce the same CDR3. V and J are TRBV6-1 and TRBJ1-1, with D unresolved. The CDR3 covers 12 residues. Germline V lookup: CDR1 MNHNS, CDR2 SASEGT. Trimming left V 5 bases short and J 1 base short, with 5 bases between. CDR3: CASSLKNTEAFF. The CDR3 DNA follows: TGTGCCAGCAGTTTAAAGAACACTGAAGCTTTCTTT.

This chain connects TRBV28 to TRBJ2-2, with 14 nucleotides matching TRBD2. CDR3 length: 16 residues. Germline CDR1 is MDHEN and CDR2 is SYDVKM. The V and J ends lost 4 bases and 6 bases, in that order; junction bases with no gene match: 4. CDR3 sequence: CASSSPTSGRAGELFF. CDR3 sequence (DNA): TGTGCCAGCAGTTCGCCGACTAGCGGGAGGGCCGGGGAGCTGTTTTTT.

This clone has just a few counts. This sequence joins TRBV6-5 and TRBJ2-1; 8 bases agree with TRBD2. V lost 2 bases and J lost 5; bases outside the gene matches: 8. CDR1 and CDR2 from the germline V gene are MNHEY and SVGAGI. The CDR3 is 16 residues long. The CDR3 sequence is CASSYRASGLNNEQFF. The DNA for the CDR3 is TGTGCCAGCAGTTACAGGGCTAGCGGGCTAAACAATGAGCAGTTCTTC.

The chain employs TRBV23-1 and TRBJ1-6, with unresolved D. TRBV23-1 is annotated as an ORF whose role is uncertain. V was clipped by 8 bases and J by 0 bases, with 11 bases between them. This CDR3 comprises 15 residues. The CDR3 is CASGMPSSYNSPLHF. The DNA of the CDR3 is TGCGCCAGCGGAATGCCGAGCTCCTATAATTCACCCCTCCACTTT.

The chain uses TRBV10-3 and TRBJ2-7; 11 positions agree with TRBD2. Germline values: CDR1 ENHRY, CDR2 SYGVKD. The CDR3 length is 15 residues. Trimming took 7 bases from V and 1 from J; bases not matched to a gene: 6. The CDR3 sequence: CAITPGLAVSYEQYF. The CDR3 nucleotides read TGTGCCATCACACCGGGACTAGCGGTATCCTACGAGCAGTACTTC.

This clone showed up just a few times. The chain joins TRBV18 to TRBJ1-2, with D unresolved. Trimming shortened V by 1 base and J by 6 bases, and 9 bases separated the two germline ends. Germline V gene lookup returns CDR1 KGHSH and CDR2 LQKENI. The CDR3 length is 13 residues. The CDR3 DNA follows: TGTGCCAGCTCACCACGGGATGCAAATGGCTACACCTTC. Residues: CASSPRDANGYTF.

V gene TRBV18 combines with J gene TRBJ2-1; the match to TRBD2 covers 7 bases. Trimming cost V 6 bases and J 6 bases; bases outside gene matches: 14. From germline, CDR1 is KGHSH and CDR2 LQKENI. This CDR3 contains 16 residues. In DNA form, the CDR3 reads TGTGCCAGCTCGCAAAATCGGGAGGTCCCCGCCAATGAGCAGTTCTTC. Protein product: CASSQNREVPANEQFF.

There are a few counts of this clone. The CDR3 spells CASSERDGQETQYF. CDR3 DNA: TGTGCCAGCAGTGAACGGGACGGCCAAGAGACCCAGTACTTC. The rearrangement uses TRBV25-1 and TRBJ2-5; D is tentatively TRBD1 or TRBD2 (5 bases each). V was pared by 2 bases and J by 1 base, with 8 bases between. This CDR3 comprises 14 residues. Looked up from germline, CDR1 is MGHDK and CDR2 is SYGVNS. Variable domain in full (rest from reference TRBV25-1 and TRBJ2-5): EADIYQTPRYLVIGTGKKITLECSQTMGHDKMYWYQQDPGMELHLIHYSYGVNSTEKGDLSSESTVSRIRTEHFPLTLESARPSHTSQYLCASSERDGQETQYFGPGTRLLVL.

Notes on this clone: Its ends do not fully match the called genes, so a read error is possible. The sample contains more than one DNA sequence encoding this CDR3. This sequence joins TRBV9 and TRBJ2-1; 7 nucleotides align to TRBD2. Germline values: CDR1 SGDLS, CDR2 YYNGEE. This CDR3 is built from 18 residues. CDR3 sequence reads: CASSVGSASGKAYNEQFF. In DNA, the CDR3 is TGTGCCAGCAGCGTAGGGAGCGCCAGCGGGAAAGCCTACAATGAGCAATTCTTC.

This CDR3 reads CASSQDNANEQFF. CDR3 sequence (DNA): TGTGCCAGCAGCCAGGACAACGCGAATGAGCAGTTCTTC. V and J are TRBV4-2 and TRBJ2-1; D is possibly TRBD1 (5 bases). The germline V and J ends were trimmed by 3 bases and 7 bases, with 10 bases remaining between them. CDR1 LGHNA and CDR2 YNFKEQ come from the germline V gene. CDR3 length: 13 residues.

The V gene is TRBV18, the J gene TRBJ1-1, with TRBD1 matching over 8 bases. The CDR3 loop spans 17 amino acids. Germline CDR1 and CDR2: KGHSH and LQKENI. Trimming at V came to 3 bases and at J to 6 bases, leaving 15 bases not matched to a gene. CDR3 nucleotides: TGTGCCAGCTCACCTTCTTTGACAGGGGCCGAACACGCTGAAGCTTTCTTT. Its protein is CASSPSLTGAEHAEAFF.